Each of the 2 T cell receptor beta chains below was sequenced from the same sample in a study of tumour-infiltrating T cells in Burkitt lymphoma. Some clones are missing from TCRdb's copy, which holds only in-frame ones; the method was immunoSEQ multiplex PCR. The table shows about 5,400 clones, with 8% to 10% occurring only once. The sample comprised tumor tissue. These receptors came from a human donor with diffuse large B-cell lymphoma.

The genes are TRBV7-2 and TRBJ2-3; maybe TRBD2 (6 bases). The CDR3 contains 14 residues. Germline CDR1 is SGHTA and CDR2 is FQGNSA. V shed 8 bases and J shed 1 base, with 13 bases lying between them. DNA for the CDR3: TGTGCCAGCCAACTAGCTTACGGCACAGATACGCAGTATTTT. Translation gives CASQLAYGTDTQYF.

The chain's CDR3 is CASSQDNPTNTEAFF. In DNA form, the CDR3 reads TGCGCCAGCAGCCAAGATAATCCGACGAACACTGAAGCTTTCTTT. This chain uses TRBV4-3 with TRBJ1-1; D ambiguous. Looked up from germline, CDR1 is LGHNA and CDR2 is YSLEER. The CDR3 consists of 15 residues. V lost 0 bases and J lost 1, with 9 bases in between.